This TCR beta chain comes out of a study of shared clonotypes between healthy human individuals. Germline V gene lookup returns CDR1 LGHNA and CDR2 YSLEER. The junction had 6 bases not matched to a gene; V was cut back by 0 bases and J by 9 bases. The CDR3 covers 15 residues. Every unsorted PBMC PCR replicate was loaded with 300 ng DNA, around 30,000 T cell genomes. Generated by immunoSEQ multiplex PCR, the TCRdb table keeps only in-frame clones and is missing some. The data contain roughly 450,000 clones, around 74% of them singletons. Nashville, Tennessee was home to all donors, each a Caucasian adult.

The chain uses TRBV4-3 and TRBJ2-1; the match to TRBD2 covers 9 bases. The TCR comes from a woman aged 40 to 49 in good health. Some clones in this sample may be carry-over from other donors' samples. The sequencing sample was made of PBMCs. The CDR3 is CASSQDTSGRGEQFF. In DNA form, the CDR3 reads TGCGCCAGCAGCCAAGATACTAGCGGGCGGGGTGAGCAGTTCTTC.